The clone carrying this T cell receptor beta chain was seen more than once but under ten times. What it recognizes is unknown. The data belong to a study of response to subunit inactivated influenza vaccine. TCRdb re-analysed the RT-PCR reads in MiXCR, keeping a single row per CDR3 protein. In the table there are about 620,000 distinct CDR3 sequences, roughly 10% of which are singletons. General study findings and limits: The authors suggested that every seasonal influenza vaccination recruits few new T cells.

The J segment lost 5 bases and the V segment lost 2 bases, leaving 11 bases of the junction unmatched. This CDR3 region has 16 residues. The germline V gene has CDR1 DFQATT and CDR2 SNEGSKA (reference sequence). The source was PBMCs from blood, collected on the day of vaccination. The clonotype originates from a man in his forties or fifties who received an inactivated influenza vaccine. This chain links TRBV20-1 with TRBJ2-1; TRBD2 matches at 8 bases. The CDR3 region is CSARPPAGGGHNEQFF. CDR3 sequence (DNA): TGCAGTGCTAGACCCCCGGCGGGGGGCGGGCACAATGAGCAGTTCTTC.